This TCR beta chain was sequenced for a study of cytomegalovirus exposure and HLA in healthy donors. The PCR employed 60 Vbeta primers together with 13 Jbeta primers. Sequencing used immunoSEQ multiplex PCR; TCRdb keeps in-frame clones, though not all of them. This sample lists around 150,000 clones; its ten largest clones have roughly 2%. Germline CDR1 and CDR2: LGHNA and YNFKEQ. Trimming cost V 0 bases and J 7 bases; bases outside gene matches: 9. The CDR3 has 15 amino acids. This sequence was found in a young man in good health and CMV-seronegative. The sample taken for sequencing was PBMCs. The chain is built from TRBV4-2 and TRBJ2-7, with TRBD1 matching over 7 bases. The CDR3 reads CASSQDDRERREQYF. CDR3 DNA: TGTGCCAGCAGCCAAGATGACAGGGAGAGAAGGGAGCAGTACTTC.